One and the same sample provided the 19 T cell receptor beta chains below, sequenced in a study of T cells in Graves' hyperthyroidism and ophthalmopathy. RNA transcripts provided the source from which TCR beta CDR3 regions were amplified. In the first-round RT-PCR of the TCR CDR3, the HTBI primer set was used. MiXCR, run by TCRdb on the multiplex PCR reads, gives a single entry per CDR3 protein. The profile shows roughly 500,000 distinct CDR3 sequences, approximately 48% of them singletons. Sample: peripheral blood or thyroid tissue (not recorded which). The receptors shown here come from an adult woman with Graves' disease, either hyperthyroidism or ophthalmopathy (not recorded which).

The chain has TRBV6-5 and TRBJ1-6; TRBD1 agrees at 9 bases. The CDR3 loop spans 14 amino acids. CDR1 and CDR2 from the germline V gene are MNHEY and SVGAGI. V shed 6 bases and J 9 bases; nucleotides not matched to a gene: 6. The DNA for the CDR3 is TGTGCCAGCAGCGCCCCGGGACAGGGTTCACCCCTCCACTTT. This codes for CASSAPGQGSPLHF.

To note about this clonotype: One junction end disagrees with the germline gene, perhaps due to a read error. V is TRBV24-1 and J is TRBJ1-1; D is ambiguous. CDR1 is KGHDR, CDR2 SFDVKD, per germline. This CDR3 is built from 13 residues. The CDR3 protein is CATRDWGYTEAFF. CDR3 nucleotides: TGTGCCACCAGAGATTGGGGTTACACTGAAGCTTTCTTT.

The sample holds one count of this clonotype. The V call is TRBV6-6, the J call TRBJ1-5; TRBD1 matches 7 bases. V shed 4 bases, J shed 1 base, and the junction held 10 bases outside the gene matches. The CDR3 loop spans 17 amino acids. The germline CDR1 and CDR2 sequences are MNHNY and SVGAGI (reference sequence). The CDR3 sequence: CASSSTWTGRSNQPQHF. The CDR3, as DNA: TGTGCCAGCAGTTCCACCTGGACAGGACGGAGCAATCAGCCCCAGCATTTT.

V is TRBV7-9 and J is TRBJ1-2; D gene uncertain. The CDR3 totals 13 residues. Germline V lookup: CDR1 SEHNR, CDR2 FQNEAQ (reference sequence). Trimming pared 5 bases from V and 5 bases from J, leaving 12 bases between. The CDR3 spells CASSQEPEYGYTF. The CDR3, as DNA: TGTGCCAGCAGCCAAGAGCCAGAGTATGGCTACACCTTC.

Concerning this clonotype: One junction end does not reproduce the germline sequence, and a read error may be involved. The chain links TRBV7-9 to TRBJ1-2; D not resolved. Looked up from germline, CDR1 is SEHNR and CDR2 is FQNEAQ (reference sequence). The CDR3 covers 15 residues. The CDR3 bases are TGCGCCAGCAGCTTGGCGAAGTGGCCCACCTATGGCTACACCTTC. Its protein product is CASSLAKWPTYGYTF.

This clonotype appeared many times. V gene TRBV20-1 combines with J gene TRBJ1-5, with D uncertain. Germline CDR1 reads DFQATT; CDR2 reads SNEGSKA (reference sequence). The germline V and J ends were trimmed by 4 bases and 7 bases, with 23 bases remaining between them. CDR3 size: 16 residues. In DNA form, the CDR3 reads TGCAGTGCTACCCAGGTGTTAGGGAGGGTCGGCCAGCCCCAGCATTTT. The encoded protein is CSATQVLGRVGQPQHF.

The V call is TRBV7-3, the J call TRBJ1-3; a possible D gene is TRBD1 (6 bases). The V end lost 0 bases, the J end lost 3 bases, and 9 bases lay between the germline ends. Germline V CDR1 and CDR2: SGHTA, FQGTGA. The CDR3 extends over 15 amino acids. The CDR3 DNA sequence: TGTGCCAGCAGCTTAACAGGGGGATATGGAAACACCATATATTTT. It encodes CASSLTGGYGNTIYF.

The chain carries TRBV5-1 and TRBJ2-7; D unresolved. This CDR3 is built from 14 residues. The V gene lost 0 bases and the J gene lost 0 bases, with 7 bases spanning the gap. The germline V gene encodes CDR1 SGHRS and CDR2 YFSETQ. The CDR3 here is CASSLAALSYEQYF. CDR3 DNA: TGCGCCAGCAGCTTGGCGGCCCTCTCCTACGAGCAGTACTTC.

V and J are TRBV9 and TRBJ1-5, with a weak D call TRBD1 (5 bases). This CDR3 spans 14 amino acids. Trimming left V 0 bases short and J 14 bases short, with 18 bases between. The germline V gene has CDR1 SGDLS and CDR2 YYNGEE. The CDR3 here is CASSVEGQGSYEHF. The CDR3 DNA reads TGTGCCAGCAGCGTAGAAGGGCAGGGATCCTACGAGCATTTT.

V is TRBV7-9 and J is TRBJ2-7, with D possibly being TRBD2 (6 bases). The V gene's germline CDR1 is SEHNR and CDR2 FQNEAQ (reference sequence). The CDR3 runs 15 residues. Trimming pared 0 bases from V and 3 bases from J, leaving 12 bases between. This CDR3 is CASSLATSTGYEQYF. CDR3 DNA: TGTGCCAGCAGCTTAGCTACTAGCACCGGCTACGAGCAGTACTTC.

The chain has TRBV7-9 and TRBJ2-2; 9 nucleotides match TRBD1. V shed 6 bases, J shed 6 bases, and the junction held 11 bases outside the gene matches. The CDR3 extends over 16 amino acids. From germline, CDR1 is SEHNR and CDR2 FQNEAQ (reference sequence). The CDR3 loop is CASSPIQGAHAGELFF. The CDR3 nucleotides read TGTGCCAGCAGTCCAATACAGGGGGCGCACGCCGGGGAGCTGTTTTTT. The full variable domain, its missing parts supplied by reference TRBV7-9 and TRBJ2-2, is DTGVSQNPRHKITKRGQNVTFRCDPISEHNRLYWYRQTLGQGPEFLTYFQNEAQLEKSRLLSDRFSAERPKGSFSTLEIQRTEQGDSAMYLCASSPIQGAHAGELFFGEGSRLTVL.

This clonotype was seen many times. The V gene is TRBV6-1, the J gene TRBJ2-7, with TRBD2 identical over 14 bases. This CDR3 comprises 15 residues. The germline V gene has CDR1 MNHNS and CDR2 SASEGT. Germline trimming cut 6 bases from V and 2 bases from J; bases unmatched to any gene: 3. The CDR3 sequence: CASRLGLAGAYEQYF. For the CDR3, the DNA is TGTGCCAGCAGATTGGGACTAGCGGGGGCCTACGAGCAGTACTTC.

This clonotype has only a few counts. The chain uses TRBV19 and TRBJ1-5; D is unclear. Germline V gene data show CDR1 as LNHDA and CDR2 as SQIVND (reference sequence). V lost 9 bases and J lost 2, with 14 bases in between. This CDR3 has 14 amino acids. The DNA for the CDR3 is TGTGCCAGCAATACCGGGATCCGCAATCAGCCCCAGCATTTT. Protein sequence: CASNTGIRNQPQHF.

The V and J genes are TRBV19 and TRBJ1-5, with D hard to call. Trimming left V 2 bases short and J 7 bases short, with 15 bases between. Germline values: CDR1 LNHDA, CDR2 SQIVND (reference sequence). The CDR3 runs 15 residues. CDR3 sequence reads: CASSIQSFSVQPQHF. In DNA form, the CDR3 reads TGTGCCAGTAGTATACAAAGTTTTTCGGTCCAGCCCCAGCATTTT.

The rearrangement links TRBV29-1 to TRBJ2-5; D could derive from TRBD1 or TRBD2 (6 bases each). Germline V lookup: CDR1 SQVTM, CDR2 ANQGSEA. The V and J ends lost 5 bases and 5 bases respectively, with 12 bases between them. The CDR3 has 12 residues. CDR3 sequence (DNA): TGCAGCGTTTGGGGGCTAGCGGAGACCCAGTACTTC. This codes for CSVWGLAETQYF.

This clonotype has more than one count but fewer than ten. The chain combines TRBV10-3 with TRBJ1-5; tentatively, D is TRBD1 (6 bases). The CDR3 extends over 13 amino acids. Germline V gives CDR1 ENHRY, CDR2 SYGVKD. V lost 6 bases, J lost 4 bases, and 10 bases lay in between. The CDR3: CAIREQGNQPQHF. CDR3 sequence (DNA): TGTGCCATCAGAGAACAGGGTAATCAGCCCCAGCATTTT.

V is TRBV5-1 and J is TRBJ1-2, with TRBD1 identical over 12 bases. The trim removed 2 bases at V and 11 bases at J, leaving 10 bases unmatched. The germline CDR1 and CDR2 sequences are SGHRS and YFSETQ. The CDR3 covers 15 residues. CDR3 nucleotides: TGCGCCAGCAGCTTTATGGGACAGGGGGCGCACGGTTACACCTTC. The encoded protein is CASSFMGQGAHGYTF.

The chain recombines TRBV29-1 with TRBJ2-7, with 7 bases lining up with TRBD1. CDR1 is SQVTM and CDR2 is ANQGSEA in the germline V gene. This CDR3 has 12 residues. After removal of 5 bases from V and 3 bases from J, the junction contained 4 bases not matched to a gene. CDR3 amino acids: CSVQDRNYEQYF. CDR3 coding DNA: TGCAGCGTTCAGGACAGGAACTACGAGCAGTACTTC.

The chain is built from TRBV6-6 and TRBJ2-7; possibly TRBD2 for D (6 bases). V dropped 5 bases and J dropped 4 bases, with 15 bases sitting between them. This CDR3 region has 14 residues. Germline V gives CDR1 MNHNY, CDR2 SVGAGI (reference sequence). The CDR3: CASSPNGDSYEQYF. CDR3 nucleotides: TGTGCCAGCAGTCCCAACGGGGACTCATACGAGCAGTACTTC.